These 17 T cell receptor beta chains originate from one sample sequenced in a study of T cell responses to AZD1222 COVID-19 vaccine. This table comes from immunoSEQ multiplex PCR, and its TCRdb copy is limited to in-frame clones, with some not included. The table has about 120,000 clones, roughly nine tenths seen once. Sample: peripheral blood, taken 28 days after the second AZD1222 dose. These receptors were taken from an adult who received the AZD1222 COVID-19 vaccine.

The genes are TRBV19 and TRBJ2-2, with a tentative D call TRBD2 (6 bases). Germline-derived CDR1 and CDR2 are LNHDA and SQIVND (reference sequence). The V and J ends lost 8 bases and 4 bases respectively, with 14 bases between them. The CDR3 contains 14 residues. In DNA form, the CDR3 reads TGTGCCAGTCGCCTCGGGGGAGGCACCGGGGAGCTGTTTTTT. Its translation: CASRLGGGTGELFF.

The table lists this clone with a few counts. This chain connects TRBV29-1 to TRBJ2-3; D uncertain. The CDR3 spans 10 residues. The germline V gene has CDR1 SQVTM and CDR2 ANQGSEA. V lost 4 bases to trimming and J lost 7 bases, with 6 bases between them. The CDR3 coding sequence is TGCAGCGTTGGTGACTATACGCAGTATTTT. As protein: CSVGDYTQYF.

J is TRBJ1-1 and V is TRBV7-2; no definite D call. Germline CDR1 and CDR2: SGHTA and FQGNSA. V was shortened by 4 bases and J by 0 bases, with 6 bases between the two germline ends. The CDR3 is 13 amino acids. The CDR3 is CASSYSLNTEAFF. For the CDR3, the DNA is TGTGCCAGCAGCTATTCATTGAACACTGAAGCTTTCTTT.

The chain is built from TRBV5-1 and TRBJ1-1; D is unresolved. The CDR3 sequence is 15 residues long. V dropped 5 bases and J dropped 0 bases, with 14 bases sitting between them. Germline V CDR1 and CDR2: SGHRS, YFSETQ. The CDR3, as DNA: TGCGCCAGCAGTTCAACCTCACTCATGAACACTGAAGCTTTCTTT. Amino acids: CASSSTSLMNTEAFF.

This clone was counted only a few times. The chain carries TRBV29-1 and TRBJ1-2; no reliable D call. The CDR3 runs 9 residues. V was trimmed by 3 bases and J by 7 bases, leaving 3 bases between them. Looked up from germline, CDR1 is SQVTM and CDR2 is ANQGSEA. The CDR3 reads CSVDFGYTF. CDR3 DNA: TGCAGCGTTGACTTTGGCTACACCTTC.

This clone was counted a single time. The V call is TRBV19, the J call TRBJ1-2, with 8 bases matching TRBD1. From germline, CDR1 is LNHDA and CDR2 SQIVND (reference sequence). The ends lost 5 bases at V and 5 bases at J; junction bases unmatched: 10. CDR3 length: 15 amino acids. The CDR3, as DNA: TGTGCCAGTAGTGAGCCCAGGGGGCGCGTTTATGGCTACACCTTC. Translation: CASSEPRGRVYGYTF.

The chain joins TRBV3-1 (or the pseudogene TRBV3-2) to TRBJ2-2; D is possibly TRBD2 (5 bases). Trimming stripped 3 bases from V and 7 bases from J, with 9 bases between. Germline-derived CDR1 and CDR2 are LGHDT and YNNKEL (reference sequence). The CDR3 loop spans 13 amino acids. CDR3 protein: CASSHYGGGELFF. CDR3 DNA: TGTGCCAGCAGCCATTATGGAGGCGGGGAGCTGTTTTTT.

The chain has TRBV4-2 and TRBJ2-2, with D perhaps TRBD1 (6 bases). This CDR3 region has 15 residues. The germline V gene encodes CDR1 LGHNA and CDR2 YNFKEQ. Trimming cost V 3 bases and J 8 bases, with 16 bases left between them. CDR3 loop: CASSQDTTGFGELFF. For the CDR3, the DNA is TGTGCCAGCAGCCAGGATACTACAGGGTTTGGGGAGCTGTTTTTT.

The chain is built from TRBV15 and TRBJ2-2; D is uncertain. The V end lost 6 bases, the J end lost 4 bases, and 12 bases lay between the germline ends. This CDR3 has 14 residues. Germline values: CDR1 LNHNV, CDR2 YYDKDF (reference sequence). The CDR3, as DNA: TGTGCCACCAGAGATAGATTTGGCACCGGGGAGCTGTTTTTT. Its translation is CATRDRFGTGELFF.

This clone was counted a few times. CDR3 in amino acids: CASSLDRTASNQPQHF. CDR3 in DNA: TGCGCCAGCAGCCTCGACCGGACAGCTTCCAATCAGCCCCAGCATTTT. The rearrangement uses TRBV4-1 and TRBJ1-5; weak D call: TRBD1 (6 bases). Trimming pared 4 bases from V and 3 bases from J, leaving 16 bases between. CDR3 length equals 16 residues. The germline CDR1 and CDR2 sequences are MGHRA and YSYEKL.

This chain links TRBV10-2 with TRBJ1-1, with TRBD1 as a possible D gene (6 bases). This CDR3 is built from 15 residues. Germline-derived CDR1 and CDR2 are WSHSY and SAAADI. Trimming took off 2 bases at V and 11 bases at J, with 21 bases between the two ends. As DNA, the CDR3 is TGCGCCAGCAGTGAGAGGACTGGTGGGGGACAACTTGCTTTCTTT. Amino acid sequence: CASSERTGGGQLAFF.

The rearrangement links TRBV28 to TRBJ1-5, with D unclear. V lost 4 bases and J lost 4, with 11 bases in between. The CDR3 runs 14 residues. CDR1 MDHEN and CDR2 SYDVKM come from the germline V gene. This CDR3 reads CASSWGDTNQPQHF. The CDR3 region has the DNA TGTGCCAGCAGTTGGGGAGACACAAATCAGCCCCAGCATTTT.

The rearrangement uses TRBV29-1 and TRBJ1-1, with D perhaps matching TRBD1 (5 bases). The germline V gene has CDR1 SQVTM and CDR2 ANQGSEA. Trimming stripped 3 bases from V and 1 base from J, with 9 bases between. The CDR3 has 13 residues. The CDR3 reads CSVDRGTNTEAFF. The CDR3 DNA sequence: TGCAGCGTTGATAGGGGAACGAACACTGAAGCTTTCTTT.

The chain is built from TRBV7-3 and TRBJ2-5; TRBD2 is a possible D gene (7 bases). The germline V gene has CDR1 SGHTA and CDR2 FQGTGA. The CDR3 has 16 residues. The V end was cut by 5 bases, the J end by 7 bases, with 23 bases between. CDR3 in DNA: TGTGCCAGCAGCGCGCGAGGGGGACTAACAGATGGGACCCAGTACTTC. It yields the protein CASSARGGLTDGTQYF.

V gene TRBV6-5 combines with J gene TRBJ1-1, with D unclear. Per the germline V gene, CDR1 is MNHEY and CDR2 is SVGAGI. Trimming took 6 bases from V and 6 from J, leaving 8 bases between them. The CDR3 loop spans 11 amino acids. CDR3 sequence (DNA): TGTGCCAGCAGAACGAGTTCTGAAGCTTTCTTT. Its translation is CASRTSSEAFF.

J is TRBJ1-6 and V is TRBV6-5; perhaps TRBD1 as D (5 bases). The V end lost 8 bases, the J end lost 9 bases, and 17 bases lay between the germline ends. Looked up from germline, CDR1 is MNHEY and CDR2 is SVGAGI. This CDR3 is 14 amino acids long. CDR3 DNA: TGTGCCAGCTCTCCAGGGTTGTTTGGTTCACCCCTCCACTTT. The encoded protein is CASSPGLFGSPLHF.

The chain carries TRBV28 and TRBJ2-7, with TRBD1 matching 9 bases. J was trimmed by 3 bases and V by 8 bases; bases with no gene match: 5. The CDR3 consists of 13 residues. Germline CDR1 MDHEN, CDR2 SYDVKM. The CDR3 loop is CASGTGNFYEQYF. For the CDR3, the DNA is TGTGCCAGCGGGACAGGGAATTTCTACGAGCAGTACTTC.